The clone carrying this T cell receptor beta chain was recorded many times. Amplification of TCR beta CDR3 regions used RNA as the template. First-round RT-PCR of the TCR CDR3 relied on the HTBI primer set. Using its own MiXCR run on the multiplex PCR reads, TCRdb lists one record per CDR3 protein. Seen here are about 300,000 distinct CDR3 sequences, 20% to 25% observed once, and the top ten hold approximately 30%. For the diagnoses, clinical symptoms, serum thyroxine and TRAb, thyroid ultrasound and orbital computed tomography were used. PBMCs were sourced from more than 7.5 ml fresh peripheral blood. The sample is drawn from a study of T cells in Graves' hyperthyroidism and ophthalmopathy. Material: blood. The source is a man aged 40-49 years with Graves' hyperthyroidism that later progressed to Graves' ophthalmopathy.

Here the CDR3 reads CASSIGSPFYEQYF. The CDR3 DNA follows: TGCGCCAGCAGCATCGGGAGCCCATTTTACGAGCAGTACTTC. This chain uses TRBV5-1 with TRBJ2-7, with D possibly matching TRBD2 (6 bases). This CDR3 has 14 amino acids. The V gene's germline CDR1 is SGHRS and CDR2 YFSETQ. Trimming removed 4 bases from V and 4 bases from J, with 15 bases in between.